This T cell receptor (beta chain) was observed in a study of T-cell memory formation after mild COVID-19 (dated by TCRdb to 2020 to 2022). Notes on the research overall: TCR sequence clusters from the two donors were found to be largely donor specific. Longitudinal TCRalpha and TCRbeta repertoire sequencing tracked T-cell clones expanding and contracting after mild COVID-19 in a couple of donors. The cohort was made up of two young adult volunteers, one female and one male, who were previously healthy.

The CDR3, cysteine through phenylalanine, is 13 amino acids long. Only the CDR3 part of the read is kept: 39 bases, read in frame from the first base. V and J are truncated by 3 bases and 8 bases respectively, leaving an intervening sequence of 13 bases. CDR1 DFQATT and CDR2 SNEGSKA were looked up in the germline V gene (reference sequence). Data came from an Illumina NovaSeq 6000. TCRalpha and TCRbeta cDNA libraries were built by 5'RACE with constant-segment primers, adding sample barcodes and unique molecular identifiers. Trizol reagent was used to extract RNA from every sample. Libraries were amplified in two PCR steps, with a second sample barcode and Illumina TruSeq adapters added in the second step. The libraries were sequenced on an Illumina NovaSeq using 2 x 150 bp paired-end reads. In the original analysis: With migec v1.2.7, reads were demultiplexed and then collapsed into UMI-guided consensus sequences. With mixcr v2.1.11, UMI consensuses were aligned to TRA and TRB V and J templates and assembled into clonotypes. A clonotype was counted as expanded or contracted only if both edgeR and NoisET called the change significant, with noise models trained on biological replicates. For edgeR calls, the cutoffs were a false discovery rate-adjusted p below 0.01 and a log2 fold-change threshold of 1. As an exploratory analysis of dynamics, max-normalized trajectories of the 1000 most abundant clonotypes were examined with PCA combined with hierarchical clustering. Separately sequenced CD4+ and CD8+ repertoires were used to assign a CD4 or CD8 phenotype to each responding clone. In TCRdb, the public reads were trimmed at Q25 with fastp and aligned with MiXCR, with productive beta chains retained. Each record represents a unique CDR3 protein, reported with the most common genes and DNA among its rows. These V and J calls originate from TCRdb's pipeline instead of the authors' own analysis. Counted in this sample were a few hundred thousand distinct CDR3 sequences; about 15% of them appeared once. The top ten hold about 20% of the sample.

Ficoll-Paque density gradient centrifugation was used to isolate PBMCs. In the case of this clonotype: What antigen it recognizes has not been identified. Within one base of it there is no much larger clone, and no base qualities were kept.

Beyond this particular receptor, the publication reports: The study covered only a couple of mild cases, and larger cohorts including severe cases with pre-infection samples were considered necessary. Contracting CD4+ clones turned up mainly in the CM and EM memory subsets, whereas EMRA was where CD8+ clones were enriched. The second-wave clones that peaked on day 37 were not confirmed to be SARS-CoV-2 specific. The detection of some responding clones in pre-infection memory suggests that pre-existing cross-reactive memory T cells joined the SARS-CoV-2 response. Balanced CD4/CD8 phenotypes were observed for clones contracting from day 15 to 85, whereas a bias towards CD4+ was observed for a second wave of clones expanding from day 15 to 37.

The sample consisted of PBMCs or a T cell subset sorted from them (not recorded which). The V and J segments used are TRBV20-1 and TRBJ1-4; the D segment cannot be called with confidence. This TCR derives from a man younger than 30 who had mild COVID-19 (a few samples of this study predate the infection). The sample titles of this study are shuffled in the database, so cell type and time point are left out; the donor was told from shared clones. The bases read TGCAGTGCTAGTATAGGGATGGGGGAAAAACTGTTTTTT. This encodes CSASIGMGEKLFF.